The T cell receptor (beta chain) under discussion was sequenced for a study of shared clonotypes between healthy human individuals. Turning to the study itself: Donors consisted of two women and three men between 18 and 49. Each donor contributed plates that comprised three CD4 naive, three CD4 memory, two CD8 naive and one CD8 memory.

With 4 bases removed from V and 4 bases from J, the gap between germline ends came to 12 bases. CDR3 length: 14 amino acids. Germline CDR1 LGHNA, CDR2 YSLEER. A remark on this clone: The target antigen is unknown.

The authors distributed each subset's genomic DNA evenly over several immunoSEQ plates. Generated by immunoSEQ multiplex PCR, the TCRdb table keeps only in-frame clones and is missing some. The table includes about 1.5 million clones, 98% detected once. Whole-study results and caveats: The study's rarefaction showed incomplete sorted-subset sequencing despite large depth.

The V and J genes are TRBV4-3 and TRBJ2-3; either TRBD1 or TRBD2 may fit D (5 bases each). The sample comprised naive CD4+ T cells sorted from blood. As to subset: CD45RA+ positively selected. The sequence was obtained from a man younger than 40 in good health. The CDR3 DNA follows: TGCGCCAGCAGCCCCGGGGCACAGGCAGATACGCAGTATTTT. This translates into CASSPGAQADTQYF.